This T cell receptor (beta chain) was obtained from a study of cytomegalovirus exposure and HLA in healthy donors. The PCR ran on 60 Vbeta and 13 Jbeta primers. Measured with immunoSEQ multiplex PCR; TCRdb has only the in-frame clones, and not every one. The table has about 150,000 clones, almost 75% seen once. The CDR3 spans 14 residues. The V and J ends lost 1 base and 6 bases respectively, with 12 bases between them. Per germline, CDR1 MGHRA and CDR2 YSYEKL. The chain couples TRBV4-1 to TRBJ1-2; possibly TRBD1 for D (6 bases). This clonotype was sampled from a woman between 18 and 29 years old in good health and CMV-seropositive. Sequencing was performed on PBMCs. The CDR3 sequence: CASSQVTGGHGYTF. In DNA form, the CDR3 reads TGCGCCAGCAGCCAAGTAACGGGGGGCCATGGCTACACCTTC.